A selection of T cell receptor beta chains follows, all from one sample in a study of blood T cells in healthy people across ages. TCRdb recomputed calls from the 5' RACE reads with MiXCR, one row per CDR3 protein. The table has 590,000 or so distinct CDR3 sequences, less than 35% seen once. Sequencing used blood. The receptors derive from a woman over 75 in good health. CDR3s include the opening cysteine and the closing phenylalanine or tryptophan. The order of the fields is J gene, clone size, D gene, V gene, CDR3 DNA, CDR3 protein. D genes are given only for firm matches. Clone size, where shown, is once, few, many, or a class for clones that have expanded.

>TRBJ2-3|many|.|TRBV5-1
TGCGCCAGCAGATCGGCCGGGCAGAACACAGATACGCAGTATTTT
CASRSAGQNTDTQYF
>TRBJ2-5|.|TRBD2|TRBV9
TGTGCCAGCAGCGTAGCCCCGGGAGGAGAGACCCAGTACTTC
CASSVAPGGETQYF
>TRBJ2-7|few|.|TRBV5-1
TGCGCCAGCAGCTTATCCGGGGGTCAGTACAAGCAGTACTTC
CASSLSGGQYKQYF
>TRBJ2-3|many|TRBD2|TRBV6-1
TGTGCCAGCAGTCCTCTAGGGACTAGCGAGGGCCCAAGCACAGATACGCAGTATTTT
CASSPLGTSEGPSTDTQYF
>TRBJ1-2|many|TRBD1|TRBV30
TGTGCCTGGAGTGGGACAGGGATAGATGGCTACACCTTC
CAWSGTGIDGYTF
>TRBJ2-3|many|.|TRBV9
TGTGCCAGCAGCGTAGCTACTGGGGGTGATACGCAGTATTTT
CASSVATGGDTQYF
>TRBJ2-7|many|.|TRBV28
TGTGCCAGCAGCCGTCATGGGGGAAGCTCCTACGAGCAGTACTTC
CASSRHGGSSYEQYF
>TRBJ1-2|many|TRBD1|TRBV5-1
TGCGCCAGCAGCTTGGGAGGACAGGGACGGTATGGCTACACCTTC
CASSLGGQGRYGYTF
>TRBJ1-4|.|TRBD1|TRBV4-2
TGTGCCAGCAGCCAAGATACGAACAGGGGTGGTGAAAAACTGTTTTTT
CASSQDTNRGGEKLFF
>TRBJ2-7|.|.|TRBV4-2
TGTGCCAGCAGCCCCCCCGGGCGGGAGCAGTACTTC
CASSPPGREQYF
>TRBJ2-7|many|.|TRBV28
TGTGCCAGCAGTTCACCCCCGCGGATGAAATACGAGCAGTACTTC
CASSSPPRMKYEQYF
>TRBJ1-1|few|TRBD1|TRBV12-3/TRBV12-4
TGTGCCAGCACCAGGGACAGGCAAATGAACACTGAAGCTTTCTTT
CASTRDRQMNTEAFF
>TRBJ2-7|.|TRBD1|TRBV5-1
TGCGCCAGCAGCCTAGGGACAGGAGTTGTATACGAGCAGTACTTC
CASSLGTGVVYEQYF
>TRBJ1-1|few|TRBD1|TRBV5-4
TGTGCCAGCAGCTTGGGGACAGGGATACGGACTGAAGCTTTCTTT
CASSLGTGIRTEAFF
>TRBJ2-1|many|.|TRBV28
TGTGCCAGCCTTGGGGGTAGCTCCTACAATGAGCAGTTCTTC
CASLGGSSYNEQFF
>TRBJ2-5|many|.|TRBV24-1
TGTGCCACCAGTGATCCTAGGCAAGAGACCCAGTACTTC
CATSDPRQETQYF
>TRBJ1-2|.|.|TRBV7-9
TGTGCCAGCAGCTTGTTTATGGGAACCTACACCTTC
CASSLFMGTYTF
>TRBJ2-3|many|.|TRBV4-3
TGCGCCAGCAGCCAAGATAGGCCATCAGGGTCCACACGCACAGATACGCAGTATTTT
CASSQDRPSGSTRTDTQYF
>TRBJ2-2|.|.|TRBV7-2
TGTGCCAGCAGCCCAGCCAGGCGGAACACCGGGGAGCTGTTTTTT
CASSPARRNTGELFF
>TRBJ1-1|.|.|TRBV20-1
TGCAGTGCTAGGTACGCGGCTGAAGCTTTCTTT
CSARYAAEAFF
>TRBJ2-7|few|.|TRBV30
TGTGCCTGGACCCCCCCCTTAGGGGAGGGGGTTAGGGAGCAGTACTTC
CAWTPPLGEGVREQYF
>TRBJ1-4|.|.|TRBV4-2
TGTGCCAGCAGCCAAGATCGCCAGGGGATAAAGACTGAAAAACTGTTTTTT
CASSQDRQGIKTEKLFF
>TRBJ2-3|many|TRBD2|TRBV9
TGTGCCAGCAGCGTAGATCCCGGACTAGCGGGGGGGAGAGATACGCAGTATTTT
CASSVDPGLAGGRDTQYF
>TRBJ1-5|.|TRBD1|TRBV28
TGTGCCAGCAGCCAAGGGGGCGCGCAGCCCCAGCATTTT
CASSQGGAQPQHF
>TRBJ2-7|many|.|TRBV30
TGTGCCTGGAGTTACAGTCCCTACGAGCAGTACTTC
CAWSYSPYEQYF
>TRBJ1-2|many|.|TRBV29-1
TGCAGCGTTGAAGATAAGGGAGGGAGTAACTATGGCTACACCTTC
CSVEDKGGSNYGYTF
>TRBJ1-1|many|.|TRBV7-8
TGTGCCAGCAGCCCGATGGCACAGGCGAACACTGAAGCTTTCTTT
CASSPMAQANTEAFF
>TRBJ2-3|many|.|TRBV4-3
TGCGCCAGCAGCCAAGATGTGCAGGGGGATACGCAGTATTTT
CASSQDVQGDTQYF
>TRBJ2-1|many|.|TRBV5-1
TGCGCCAGCAGCACAGTTGGCGGGCGGGCTTACAATGAGCAGTTCTTC
CASSTVGGRAYNEQFF
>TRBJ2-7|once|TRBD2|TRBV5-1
TGCGCCAGCAGTTGGACTAGCGGGGTAGGCCATGAGCAGTACTTC
CASSWTSGVGHEQYF